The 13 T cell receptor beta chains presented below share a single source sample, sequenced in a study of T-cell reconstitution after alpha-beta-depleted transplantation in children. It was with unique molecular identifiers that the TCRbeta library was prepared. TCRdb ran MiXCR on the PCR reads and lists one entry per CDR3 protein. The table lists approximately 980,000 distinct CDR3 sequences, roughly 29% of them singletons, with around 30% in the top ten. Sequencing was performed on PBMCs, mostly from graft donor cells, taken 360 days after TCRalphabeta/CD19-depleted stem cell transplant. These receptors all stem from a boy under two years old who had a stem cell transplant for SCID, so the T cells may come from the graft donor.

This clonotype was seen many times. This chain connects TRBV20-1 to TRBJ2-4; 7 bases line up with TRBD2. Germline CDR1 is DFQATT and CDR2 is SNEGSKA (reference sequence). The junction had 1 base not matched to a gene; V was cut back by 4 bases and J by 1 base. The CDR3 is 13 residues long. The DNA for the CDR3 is TGCAGTGCTAACGGGGGGGCCAAAAACATTCAGTACTTC. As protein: CSANGGAKNIQYF.

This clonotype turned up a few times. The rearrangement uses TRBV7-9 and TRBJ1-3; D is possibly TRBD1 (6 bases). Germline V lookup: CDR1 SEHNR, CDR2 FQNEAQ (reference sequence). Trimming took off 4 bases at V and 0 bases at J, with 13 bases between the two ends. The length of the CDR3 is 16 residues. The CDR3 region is CASSSPGTSSGNTIYF. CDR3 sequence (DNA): TGTGCCAGCAGCTCCCCCGGGACAAGCTCTGGAAACACCATATATTTT. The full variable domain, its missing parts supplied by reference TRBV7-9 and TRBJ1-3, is DTGVSQNPRHKITKRGQNVTFRCDPISEHNRLYWYRQTLGQGPEFLTYFQNEAQLEKSRLLSDRFSAERPKGSFSTLEIQRTEQGDSAMYLCASSSPGTSSGNTIYFGEGSWLTVV.

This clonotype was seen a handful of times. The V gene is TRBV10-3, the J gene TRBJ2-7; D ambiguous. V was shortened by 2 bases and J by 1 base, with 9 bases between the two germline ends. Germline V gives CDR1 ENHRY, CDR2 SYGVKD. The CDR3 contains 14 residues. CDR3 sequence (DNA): TGTGCCATCAGTGAGCCGCAGACTTCCTACGAGCAGTACTTC. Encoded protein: CAISEPQTSYEQYF.

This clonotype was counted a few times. CDR3 nucleotide sequence: TGCGCCAGCAGCCCCCCAGGACAGGGAGACTACGAGCAGTACTTC. This codes for CASSPPGQGDYEQYF. The gene calls are TRBV4-1 and TRBJ2-7, with 8 bases lining up with TRBD1. Germline V gene lookup returns CDR1 MGHRA and CDR2 YSYEKL. V was pared by 4 bases and J by 3 bases, with 8 bases of the junction left unmatched. This CDR3 region has 15 residues.

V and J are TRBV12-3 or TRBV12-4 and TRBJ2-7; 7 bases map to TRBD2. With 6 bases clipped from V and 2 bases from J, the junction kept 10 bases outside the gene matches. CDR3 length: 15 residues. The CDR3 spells CASRAQASGTYEQYF. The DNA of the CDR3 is TGTGCCAGCAGAGCCCAGGCTAGCGGAACCTACGAGCAGTACTTC.

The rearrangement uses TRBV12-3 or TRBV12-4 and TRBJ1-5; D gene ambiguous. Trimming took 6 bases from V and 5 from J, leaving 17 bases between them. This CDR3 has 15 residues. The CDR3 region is CASSLRDGSYQPQHF. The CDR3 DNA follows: TGTGCCAGCAGCCTCCGCGACGGATCTTATCAGCCCCAGCATTTT.

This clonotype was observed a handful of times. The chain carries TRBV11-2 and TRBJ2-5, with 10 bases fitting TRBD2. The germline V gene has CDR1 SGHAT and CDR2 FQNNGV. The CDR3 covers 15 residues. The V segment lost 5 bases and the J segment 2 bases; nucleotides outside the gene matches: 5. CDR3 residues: CASSGLAATQETQYF. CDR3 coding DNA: TGTGCCAGCAGCGGACTAGCGGCTACACAAGAGACCCAGTACTTC.

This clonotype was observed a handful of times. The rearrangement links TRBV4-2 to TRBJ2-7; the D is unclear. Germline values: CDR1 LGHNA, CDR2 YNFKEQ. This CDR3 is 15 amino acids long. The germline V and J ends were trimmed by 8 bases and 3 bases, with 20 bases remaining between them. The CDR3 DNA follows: TGTGCCAGCGCGGTTAAACCGGCAGAGAACTACGAGCAGTACTTC. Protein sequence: CASAVKPAENYEQYF.

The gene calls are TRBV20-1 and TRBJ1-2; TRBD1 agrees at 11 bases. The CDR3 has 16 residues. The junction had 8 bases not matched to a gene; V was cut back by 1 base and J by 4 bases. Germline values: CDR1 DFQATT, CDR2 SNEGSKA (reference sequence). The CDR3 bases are TGCAGTGCTAGAGGCGCGGACAGGGGGCCCTCCTATGGCTACACCTTC. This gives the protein CSARGADRGPSYGYTF.

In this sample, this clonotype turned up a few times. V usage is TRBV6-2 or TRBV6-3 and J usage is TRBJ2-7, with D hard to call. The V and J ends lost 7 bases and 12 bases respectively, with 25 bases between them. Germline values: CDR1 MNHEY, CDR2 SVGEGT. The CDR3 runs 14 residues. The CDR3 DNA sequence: TGTGCCAGCAACAATCCAGCATGGAGCACTTACCTGTACTTC. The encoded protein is CASNNPAWSTYLYF.

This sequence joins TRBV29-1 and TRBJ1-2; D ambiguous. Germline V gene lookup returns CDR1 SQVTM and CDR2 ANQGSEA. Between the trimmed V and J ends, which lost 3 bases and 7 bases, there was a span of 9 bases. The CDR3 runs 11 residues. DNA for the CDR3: TGCAGCGTTGAGGACCCCACTGGCTACACCTTC. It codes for CSVEDPTGYTF.

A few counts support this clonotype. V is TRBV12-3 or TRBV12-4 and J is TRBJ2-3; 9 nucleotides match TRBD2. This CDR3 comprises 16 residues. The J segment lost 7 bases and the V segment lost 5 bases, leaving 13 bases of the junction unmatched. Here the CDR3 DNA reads TGTGCCAGCAGTGAGGGTCGCGGGGGGGCAAGAAATACGCAGTATTTT. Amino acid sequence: CASSEGRGGARNTQYF.

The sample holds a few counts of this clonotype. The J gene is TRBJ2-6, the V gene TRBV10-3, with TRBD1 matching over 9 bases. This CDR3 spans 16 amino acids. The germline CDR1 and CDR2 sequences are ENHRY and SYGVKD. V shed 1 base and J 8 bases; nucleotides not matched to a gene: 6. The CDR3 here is CAISELGQGTTNVLTF. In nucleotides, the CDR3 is TGTGCCATCAGTGAGTTAGGACAGGGGACCACCAACGTCCTGACTTTC.